A selection of T cell receptor beta chains follows, all from one sample in a study of T-cell reconstitution after alpha-beta-depleted transplantation in children. TCRdb reanalysed the PCR reads using MiXCR and keeps one entry per CDR3 protein. The top ten hold 20% to 25% of the sample, which has roughly 280,000 distinct CDR3 sequences, roughly 12% seen once. Sequenced here: peripheral blood, sampled 180 days after TCRalphabeta/CD19-depleted stem cell transplant. These receptor sequences come from a male patient between 2 and 10 years old who had a stem cell transplant for chronic granulomatous disease, so the T cells may come from the graft donor. Each CDR3 is given with its conserved first and last residue. The order of the fields is D gene, J gene, clone size, V gene, CDR3 protein, CDR3 DNA. A D gene is named only where the DNA matches it firmly. Clone size is stated in some rows and not others, as once, few, many or a class when expanded.

TRBD2 TRBJ2-5 many TRBV27 CASSPGAGWETQYF TGTGCCAGCAGCCCTGGAGCGGGGTGGGAGACCCAGTACTTC
NA TRBJ2-7 few TRBV6-5 CASSYSSTGGTTYEQYF TGTGCCAGCAGTTACTCATCCACTGGCGGTACTACCTACGAGCAGTACTTC
NA TRBJ2-5 NA TRBV30 CAWSVKGQKETQYF TGTGCCTGGAGTGTAAAGGGGCAGAAAGAGACCCAGTACTTC
TRBD2 TRBJ2-6 many TRBV7-2 CASSLAGTSGGSGANVLTF TGTGCCAGCAGCTTAGCCGGGACTAGTGGCGGCTCTGGGGCCAACGTCCTGACTTTC
TRBD1 TRBJ1-6 many TRBV7-2 CASSLTGANSPLHF TGTGCCAGCAGCCTGACAGGGGCGAATTCACCCCTCCACTTT
TRBD1 TRBJ1-1 NA TRBV10-3 CAISRQGGKFMNTEAFF TGTGCCATCAGTAGACAGGGCGGCAAGTTCATGAACACTGAAGCTTTCTTT
TRBD1 TRBJ2-1 medium-sized TRBV18 CASHRPNRGNEQFF TGTGCCAGCCACCGCCCGAACAGGGGGAATGAGCAGTTCTTC
NA TRBJ2-3 few TRBV14 CASSQEKRTQYF TGTGCCAGCAGCCAAGAAAAGCGTACGCAGTATTTT
NA TRBJ2-3 few TRBV25-1 CASSPLNRADTQYF TGTGCCAGCAGTCCCCTTAACAGGGCAGATACGCAGTATTTT
NA TRBJ1-6 many TRBV21-1 CASKVGTGDNSPLHF TGTGCCAGCAAAGTAGGAACAGGGGATAATTCACCCCTCCACTTT
NA TRBJ1-2 many TRBV20-1 CSQWVGGPNYGYTF TGCAGTCAATGGGTAGGAGGTCCTAACTATGGCTACACCTTC
TRBD1 TRBJ2-4 few TRBV28 CASSFETGGLFAKNIQYF TGTGCCAGCAGTTTCGAGACAGGGGGCTTATTTGCCAAAAACATTCAGTACTTC
NA TRBJ1-5 many TRBV5-1 CASSLVAGDQPQHF TGCGCCAGCAGCTTGGTTGCAGGGGATCAGCCCCAGCATTTT
NA TRBJ2-7 many TRBV28 CASSPTGQLYEQYF TGTGCCAGCAGTCCAACGGGACAACTCTACGAGCAGTACTTC
NA TRBJ2-1 few TRBV18 CASSPPIVRLYNEQFF TGTGCCAGCTCACCCCCGATAGTGCGGTTGTACAATGAGCAGTTCTTC
NA TRBJ2-5 many TRBV18 CASSPDLDSAQYF TGTGCCAGCTCACCGGACTTAGACTCGGCCCAGTACTTC
NA TRBJ2-1 few TRBV14 CASSPNLKDEQFF TGTGCCAGCAGCCCAAACCTGAAGGATGAGCAGTTCTTC
NA TRBJ2-7 many TRBV9 CASSGGGGTSRSEQYF TGTGCCAGCAGCGGAGGAGGTGGGACTTCACGATCCGAGCAGTACTTC
TRBD2 TRBJ2-1 many TRBV11-2 CASSPSGGTTYNEQFF TGTGCCAGCAGCCCTAGTGGGGGGACTACCTACAATGAGCAGTTCTTC
NA TRBJ2-1 many TRBV7-6 CASSPELAGIPNEQFF TGTGCCAGCAGCCCAGAATTAGCCGGGATTCCCAATGAGCAGTTCTTC
NA TRBJ1-1 many TRBV29-1 CSVARPTGGLWVAFF TGCAGCGTTGCCCGACCCACCGGGGGGCTCTGGGTAGCTTTCTTT
NA TRBJ2-7 many TRBV27 CASSSLGSRDYEQYF TGTGCCAGCAGCTCCCTGGGAAGTAGGGACTACGAGCAGTACTTC
TRBD2 TRBJ2-1 few TRBV30 CAWSATSGYNEQFF TGTGCCTGGAGTGCGACTAGCGGTTACAATGAGCAGTTCTTC
TRBD2 TRBJ2-1 many TRBV20-1 CSARAPTTSGRDNEQFF TGCAGTGCTAGAGCCCCGACTACTAGCGGGAGGGACAATGAGCAGTTCTTC
TRBD1 TRBJ2-2 few TRBV19 CASSMDRATGELFF TGTGCCAGTAGTATGGACAGGGCGACCGGGGAGCTGTTTTTT
NA TRBJ2-2 many TRBV4-3 CASSQEGRGAGELFF TGCGCCAGCAGCCAAGAGGGCAGGGGGGCCGGGGAGCTGTTTTTT
NA TRBJ2-1 many TRBV20-1 CSARGAGVEQFF TGCAGTGCTAGGGGGGCGGGGGTTGAGCAGTTCTTC
NA TRBJ2-5 many TRBV20-1 CSARNPLWDQYF TGCAGTGCTAGAAACCCCCTCTGGGACCAGTACTTC
NA TRBJ2-1 NA TRBV6-1 CASSLVGGLSSYNEQFF TGTGCCAGCAGCCTGGTGGGGGGTCTCAGCTCCTACAATGAGCAGTTCTTC
NA TRBJ2-7 many TRBV20-1 CSASLSGVFGYEQYF TGCAGTGCTAGTTTGTCTGGGGTTTTCGGCTACGAGCAGTACTTC
NA TRBJ2-3 many TRBV20-1 CSAREDHTDTQYF TGCAGTGCTAGAGAGGACCACACAGATACGCAGTATTTT
NA TRBJ1-4 many TRBV12-3/TRBV12-4 CASRPSGGHGEKLFF TGTGCCAGCAGACCCTCTGGGGGCCATGGTGAAAAACTGTTTTTT
NA TRBJ1-2 few TRBV12-3/TRBV12-4 CASSTGVQGSGYTF TGTGCCAGCAGTACGGGGGTTCAGGGAAGTGGCTACACCTTC
TRBD1 TRBJ1-2 many TRBV27 CASSVSIAGTGDGYTF TGTGCCAGCAGTGTATCCATCGCCGGGACAGGGGATGGCTACACCTTC
NA TRBJ2-3 many TRBV29-1 CSVVVPPGLSGTDTQYF TGCAGCGTCGTAGTTCCTCCGGGACTTTCGGGCACAGATACGCAGTATTTT
NA TRBJ2-1 many TRBV20-1 CSARGEFTYNEQFF TGCAGTGCTAGAGGGGAGTTCACCTACAATGAGCAGTTCTTC